This T cell receptor beta chain was captured by sequencing in a study of blood T cell repertoires in COVID-19. Study-level information: The cDNA or gDNA used as material had been derived from T cells, B-cell-depleted T cells, or PBMCs.

CDR1 is MDHEN, CDR2 SYDVKM, per germline. This CDR3 contains 13 residues. The V and J ends lost 4 bases and 3 bases, in that order; junction bases with no gene match: 3. Sequencing was performed with immunoSEQ multiplex PCR; in TCRdb, only in-frame clones are kept and a portion is missing. Of 90,000 to 130,000 clones listed, around 89% were seen once; the top ten hold about 3.5%. This clonotype originated in a woman aged 50 to 60 with acute or convalescent COVID-19. The genes are TRBV28 and TRBJ2-7, with 7 bases fitting TRBD1. Sample: peripheral blood. The CDR3 nucleotides are TGTGCCAGCAGTTGGGCAGGGGGCTACGAGCAGTACTTC. Amino acid sequence: CASSWAGGYEQYF. The variable domain in full, completed from reference TRBV28 and TRBJ2-7, reads DVKVTQSSRYLVKRTGEKVFLECVQDMDHENMFWYRQDPGLGLRLIYFSYDVKMKEKGDIPEGYSVSREKKERFSLILESASTNQTSMYLCASSWAGGYEQYFGPGTRLTVT.